The rows below give T cell receptor beta chains drawn from one sample of a study of T cell responses to AZD1222 COVID-19 vaccine. The data were produced by immunoSEQ multiplex PCR, yet TCRdb's version contains in-frame clones alone and is incomplete. The sample shows about 130,000 clones, over 85% of them seen only once. The specimen comprised peripheral blood, sampled on day 0 of AZD1222 vaccination. Source of these receptors: an adult in good health. The CDR3 runs from the conserved cysteine through the conserved F or W. Fields, in order: J gene, D gene, V gene, clone size, CDR3 protein, CDR3 DNA. D genes are given only for firm matches. Clone size is stated in some rows and not others, as once, few, many or a class when expanded.

J gene: TRBJ1-2; D gene: .; V gene: TRBV6-5; clone size: .; CDR3 protein: CASSYLGGNYGYTF; CDR3 DNA: TGTGCCAGCAGTTACCTTGGGGGGAACTATGGCTACACCTTC
J gene: TRBJ2-3; D gene: .; V gene: TRBV28; clone size: .; CDR3 protein: CACAPPGVFDTQYF; CDR3 DNA: TGTGCCTGCGCCCCCCCAGGGGTTTTTGATACGCAGTATTTT
J gene: TRBJ1-1; D gene: .; V gene: TRBV5-8; clone size: .; CDR3 protein: CASSLGVEPGHYLNTEAFF; CDR3 DNA: TGTGCCAGCAGCTTGGGGGTAGAACCGGGACATTATTTGAACACTGAAGCTTTCTTT
J gene: TRBJ1-2; D gene: .; V gene: TRBV3-1/TRBV3-2; clone size: once; CDR3 protein: CALRRVRGGPYGYTF; CDR3 DNA: TGTGCCCTCAGACGCGTCAGAGGGGGGCCCTATGGCTACACCTTC
J gene: TRBJ2-1; D gene: .; V gene: TRBV29-1; clone size: .; CDR3 protein: CSVASAGYNEQFF; CDR3 DNA: TGCAGCGTTGCATCGGCGGGCTACAATGAGCAGTTCTTC
J gene: TRBJ2-4; D gene: .; V gene: TRBV27; clone size: .; CDR3 protein: CASTAKNIQYF; CDR3 DNA: TGTGCCAGCACCGCGAAAAACATTCAGTACTTC
J gene: TRBJ2-1; D gene: .; V gene: TRBV5-1; clone size: .; CDR3 protein: CASSLSILLSGIYNEQFF; CDR3 DNA: TGCGCCAGCAGCTTGTCGATCCTCTTATCCGGGATATACAATGAGCAGTTCTTC
J gene: TRBJ1-1; D gene: .; V gene: TRBV10-3; clone size: .; CDR3 protein: CAISESGDFTEAFF; CDR3 DNA: TGTGCCATCAGTGAGTCGGGGGATTTCACTGAAGCTTTCTTT
J gene: TRBJ1-1; D gene: .; V gene: TRBV29-1; clone size: .; CDR3 protein: CSVSPDLNTEAFF; CDR3 DNA: TGCAGCGTCAGCCCGGATTTGAACACTGAAGCTTTCTTT
J gene: TRBJ1-2; D gene: .; V gene: TRBV9; clone size: .; CDR3 protein: CASSPRETF; CDR3 DNA: TGTGCCAGCAGCCCGCGAGAAACCTTC
J gene: TRBJ1-3; D gene: TRBD1; V gene: TRBV9; clone size: .; CDR3 protein: CASSRTGGNTIYF; CDR3 DNA: TGTGCCAGCAGCCGGACAGGGGGAAACACCATATATTTT
J gene: TRBJ2-1; D gene: .; V gene: TRBV2; clone size: .; CDR3 protein: CASTGQGLNEQFF; CDR3 DNA: TGTGCCAGCACCGGACAGGGACTAAATGAGCAGTTCTTC
J gene: TRBJ1-1; D gene: .; V gene: TRBV5-1; clone size: .; CDR3 protein: CASSGGPNTEAFF; CDR3 DNA: TGCGCCAGCAGCGGCGGTCCTAACACTGAAGCTTTCTTT
J gene: TRBJ2-7; D gene: .; V gene: TRBV5-1; clone size: .; CDR3 protein: CASSLDQLTYEQYF; CDR3 DNA: TGCGCCAGCAGCTTGGACCAGTTAACCTACGAGCAGTACTTC
J gene: TRBJ1-5; D gene: .; V gene: TRBV9; clone size: .; CDR3 protein: CASSVGSNQPQHF; CDR3 DNA: TGTGCCAGCAGCGTAGGAAGCAATCAGCCCCAGCATTTT
J gene: TRBJ1-6; D gene: .; V gene: TRBV6-5; clone size: .; CDR3 protein: CASSTGGRSFSLHF; CDR3 DNA: TGTGCCAGCAGCACGGGGGGCCGCTCTTTTTCCCTCCACTTT
J gene: TRBJ1-1; D gene: .; V gene: TRBV4-1; clone size: .; CDR3 protein: CASSFTGEAFF; CDR3 DNA: TGCGCCAGCAGCTTTACAGGAGAAGCTTTCTTT
J gene: TRBJ1-2; D gene: .; V gene: TRBV14; clone size: .; CDR3 protein: CASSQGGLFRGSGYTF; CDR3 DNA: TGTGCCAGCAGCCAAGGGGGCCTTTTCCGGGGGAGCGGCTACACCTTC
J gene: TRBJ1-1; D gene: TRBD1; V gene: TRBV19; clone size: .; CDR3 protein: CASRGTGIRPMNTEAFF; CDR3 DNA: TGTGCCAGTAGGGGGACAGGGATAAGGCCCATGAACACTGAAGCTTTCTTT
J gene: TRBJ1-1; D gene: TRBD1; V gene: TRBV3-1/TRBV3-2; clone size: .; CDR3 protein: CASSQARTGRGTEAFF; CDR3 DNA: TGTGCCAGCAGCCAAGCACGGACAGGGCGAGGTACTGAAGCTTTCTTT
J gene: TRBJ1-3; D gene: TRBD1; V gene: TRBV18; clone size: .; CDR3 protein: CASSRTGDSGNTIYF; CDR3 DNA: TGTGCCAGCTCACGTACAGGGGACTCTGGAAACACCATATATTTT
J gene: TRBJ2-1; D gene: TRBD2; V gene: TRBV3-1/TRBV3-2; clone size: .; CDR3 protein: CASSPTGLAGSNEQFF; CDR3 DNA: TGTGCCAGCAGCCCGACAGGACTAGCGGGAAGCAATGAGCAGTTCTTC
J gene: TRBJ2-1; D gene: .; V gene: TRBV25-1; clone size: .; CDR3 protein: CASSGRDPRERSEQFF; CDR3 DNA: TGTGCCAGCAGTGGCCGGGACCCTCGGGAGAGGAGTGAGCAGTTCTTC
J gene: TRBJ1-2; D gene: TRBD1; V gene: TRBV28; clone size: .; CDR3 protein: CASSLGTGFGYTF; CDR3 DNA: TGTGCCAGCAGTTTAGGGACAGGGTTTGGCTACACCTTC
J gene: TRBJ1-2; D gene: .; V gene: TRBV6-1; clone size: .; CDR3 protein: CASSEELRKYGYTF; CDR3 DNA: TGTGCCAGCAGTGAAGAACTAAGGAAGTATGGCTACACCTTC
J gene: TRBJ1-5; D gene: TRBD1; V gene: TRBV7-9; clone size: .; CDR3 protein: CASSPGQGGSMQPQHF; CDR3 DNA: TGTGCCAGCAGCCCAGGACAGGGTGGGTCGATGCAGCCCCAGCATTTT
J gene: TRBJ1-5; D gene: .; V gene: TRBV6-5; clone size: .; CDR3 protein: CASSYRDSEEPQHF; CDR3 DNA: TGTGCCAGCAGTTACAGGGATTCAGAAGAGCCCCAGCATTTT
J gene: TRBJ2-3; D gene: TRBD2; V gene: TRBV14; clone size: .; CDR3 protein: CASSPAGAGGSTDTQYF; CDR3 DNA: TGTGCCAGCAGCCCCGCCGGGGCGGGAGGGAGCACAGATACGCAGTATTTT
J gene: TRBJ2-1; D gene: TRBD2; V gene: TRBV9; clone size: .; CDR3 protein: CASTTSGSWYEQFF; CDR3 DNA: TGTGCCAGCACTACAAGCGGGAGTTGGTATGAGCAGTTCTTC
J gene: TRBJ2-3; D gene: .; V gene: TRBV12-3/TRBV12-4; clone size: .; CDR3 protein: CASSLRIADTQYF; CDR3 DNA: TGTGCCAGCAGTTTAAGGATCGCGGATACGCAGTATTTT
J gene: TRBJ1-4; D gene: .; V gene: TRBV11-2; clone size: .; CDR3 protein: CASSLYGENEKLFF; CDR3 DNA: TGTGCCAGCAGCTTATACGGGGAGAATGAAAAACTGTTTTTT
J gene: TRBJ1-1; D gene: .; V gene: TRBV24-1; clone size: .; CDR3 protein: CATSNAGNTEAFF; CDR3 DNA: TGTGCCACCAGTAATGCAGGGAACACTGAAGCTTTCTTT
J gene: TRBJ2-7; D gene: .; V gene: TRBV10-3; clone size: .; CDR3 protein: CAISESTDYEQYF; CDR3 DNA: TGTGCCATCAGTGAGTCAACAGACTACGAGCAGTACTTC
J gene: TRBJ2-7; D gene: .; V gene: TRBV28; clone size: .; CDR3 protein: CASSWDLAPYEQYF; CDR3 DNA: TGTGCCAGCAGTTGGGACTTGGCCCCCTACGAGCAGTACTTC
J gene: TRBJ2-1; D gene: TRBD1; V gene: TRBV11-2; clone size: .; CDR3 protein: CASRTTGALTSYNEQFF; CDR3 DNA: TGTGCCAGCAGAACAACAGGGGCCCTGACCTCCTACAATGAGCAGTTCTTC
J gene: TRBJ2-4; D gene: TRBD2; V gene: TRBV2; clone size: .; CDR3 protein: CASSHGLAGSKNIQYF; CDR3 DNA: TGTGCCAGCAGCCACGGTCTAGCGGGGAGCAAAAACATTCAGTACTTC
J gene: TRBJ1-3; D gene: .; V gene: TRBV5-5; clone size: .; CDR3 protein: CASSSLAGSSGNTIYF; CDR3 DNA: TGTGCCAGCAGCTCCCTCGCCGGAAGCTCTGGAAACACCATATATTTT
J gene: TRBJ1-2; D gene: TRBD1; V gene: TRBV11-2; clone size: .; CDR3 protein: CASSLGTGYGYTF; CDR3 DNA: TGTGCCAGCAGCTTAGGGACAGGGTATGGCTACACCTTC
J gene: TRBJ1-4; D gene: .; V gene: TRBV19; clone size: .; CDR3 protein: CASSIEGGRGTTNEKLFF; CDR3 DNA: TGTGCCAGTAGTATAGAAGGCGGACGGGGGACAACTAATGAAAAACTGTTTTTT
J gene: TRBJ2-7; D gene: TRBD1; V gene: TRBV7-9; clone size: .; CDR3 protein: CASSLDVQGSNEQYF; CDR3 DNA: TGTGCCAGCAGCTTAGATGTACAGGGGTCCAACGAGCAGTACTTC
J gene: TRBJ2-5; D gene: .; V gene: TRBV3-1/TRBV3-2; clone size: .; CDR3 protein: CASSQSGGGGETQYF; CDR3 DNA: TGTGCCAGCAGCCAAAGTGGGGGTGGAGGAGAGACCCAGTACTTC
J gene: TRBJ2-5; D gene: .; V gene: TRBV28; clone size: few; CDR3 protein: CASRAGQQETQYF; CDR3 DNA: TGTGCCAGCAGGGCGGGACAGCAAGAGACCCAGTACTTC
J gene: TRBJ2-6; D gene: .; V gene: TRBV3-1/TRBV3-2; clone size: .; CDR3 protein: CASSQDWAPGGTPLGANVLTF; CDR3 DNA: TGTGCCAGCAGCCAAGATTGGGCTCCCGGCGGGACCCCCCTCGGGGCCAACGTCCTGACTTTC
J gene: TRBJ1-2; D gene: .; V gene: TRBV5-1; clone size: .; CDR3 protein: CASSSTGTRRKGDGYTF; CDR3 DNA: TGCGCCAGCAGCTCGACGGGGACAAGGCGAAAAGGAGATGGCTACACCTTC
J gene: TRBJ2-3; D gene: .; V gene: TRBV12-5; clone size: .; CDR3 protein: CASGFFGTDTQYF; CDR3 DNA: TGTGCTAGTGGTTTTTTTGGCACAGATACGCAGTATTTT
J gene: TRBJ2-2; D gene: .; V gene: TRBV2; clone size: .; CDR3 protein: CASSEGFGELFF; CDR3 DNA: TGTGCCAGCAGTGAAGGTTTCGGGGAGCTGTTTTTT
J gene: TRBJ2-1; D gene: .; V gene: TRBV15; clone size: .; CDR3 protein: CATSRDEFGNEQFF; CDR3 DNA: TGTGCCACCAGCAGAGATGAATTTGGAAATGAGCAGTTCTTC
J gene: TRBJ2-7; D gene: .; V gene: TRBV2; clone size: .; CDR3 protein: CASRGSRDYEQYF; CDR3 DNA: TGTGCCAGCAGGGGTAGCAGAGACTACGAGCAGTACTTC
J gene: TRBJ2-5; D gene: .; V gene: TRBV11-1; clone size: .; CDR3 protein: CASSLSAGKETQYF; CDR3 DNA: TGTGCCAGCAGCTTATCGGCAGGAAAAGAGACCCAGTACTTC
J gene: TRBJ1-2; D gene: .; V gene: TRBV28; clone size: .; CDR3 protein: CASRVSRDPGYTF; CDR3 DNA: TGTGCCAGCAGAGTTTCCAGGGATCCTGGCTACACCTTC
J gene: TRBJ2-6; D gene: .; V gene: TRBV10-1; clone size: .; CDR3 protein: CASSDRAGANVLTF; CDR3 DNA: TGCGCCAGCAGTGATAGGGCCGGGGCCAACGTCCTGACTTTC